Sequencing of this T cell receptor beta chain was carried out in a study of blood T cell repertoires in COVID-19. Study background: Acute and convalescent COVID-19 specimens originated in the United States, Italy and Spain. T cells, B-cell-depleted T cells, or PBMCs provided the cDNA or gDNA that served as material.

Under the authors' procedure: Using reference gene primer amplification, nucleated cell counts were estimated. Produced via immunoSEQ multiplex PCR; TCRdb's table is partial and in-frame only. The V and J calls and clone size were taken over from that table, and D and trimming were inferred from the DNA. Here the sample spans approximately 260,000 clones, 85% to 90% being singletons. Germline trimming cut 4 bases from V and 6 bases from J; bases unmatched to any gene: 5. This CDR3 comprises 14 residues. Germline V gene lookup returns CDR1 MGHRA and CDR2 YSYEKL. V gene TRBV4-1 combines with J gene TRBJ2-1; 8 bases align to TRBD1. This receptor was obtained from a woman between 40 and 55 years old with acute or convalescent COVID-19. The sample consisted of peripheral blood. For the CDR3, the DNA is TGCGCCAGCAGCCTACTGACAGGGGTCAATGAGCAGTTCTTC. This gives the protein CASSLLTGVNEQFF.